A single sample gave rise to the 20 T cell receptor beta chains below, sequenced in a study of T cell clones after liver transplantation. Sequencing used immunoSEQ multiplex PCR; TCRdb keeps in-frame clones, though not all of them. The table includes about 45,000 clones, around 84% detected once. The source material was CD4+ T cells from blood, sampled 24 months after liver transplant. The receptor set was obtained from a human patient who received a liver transplant. A subset of T cells may come from the graft donor.

The chain carries TRBV19 and TRBJ2-2; 8 bases line up with TRBD2. Germline V gene data show CDR1 as LNHDA and CDR2 as SQIVND (reference sequence). The CDR3 loop spans 17 amino acids. Trimming took 4 bases from V and 4 from J; bases not matched to a gene: 11. The CDR3 here is CASSTRSGSGGTGELFF. For the CDR3, the DNA is TGTGCCAGTAGTACCCGAAGCGGGAGCGGTGGCACCGGGGAGCTGTTTTTT.

The chain employs TRBV7-2 and TRBJ1-5, with D possibly TRBD1 on 5 matching bases. CDR3 length: 14 amino acids. Germline assignment: CDR1 SGHTA and CDR2 FQGNSA. V was pared by 2 bases and J by 4 bases, with 9 bases between. CDR3: CASSLMGVNQPQHF. For the CDR3, the DNA is TGTGCCAGCAGCTTAATGGGGGTAAATCAGCCCCAGCATTTT. The full variable domain, rest sourced from reference TRBV7-2 and TRBJ1-5, is GAGVSQSPSNKVTEKGKDVELRCDPISGHTALYWYRQSLGQGLEFLIYFQGNSAPDKSGLPSDRFSAERTGGSVSTLTIQRTQQEDSAVYLCASSLMGVNQPQHFGDGTRLSIL.

The chain employs TRBV11-2 and TRBJ2-2; 8 bases are shared with TRBD1. J was trimmed by 13 bases and V by 5 bases; bases with no gene match: 15. Germline assignment: CDR1 SGHAT and CDR2 FQNNGV. CDR3 size: 15 residues. The CDR3: CASSPRGQAKRGLFF. CDR3 in DNA: TGTGCCAGCAGCCCCAGGGGACAGGCTAAAAGGGGGCTGTTTTTT.

This chain connects TRBV19 to TRBJ1-1; no clear D. Germline-derived CDR1 and CDR2 are LNHDA and SQIVND (reference sequence). V was cut by 2 bases and J by 0 bases, with 10 bases left in between. CDR3 length equals 15 residues. The CDR3 coding sequence is TGTGCCAGTAGTATACCGGGCTCATTGAACACTGAAGCTTTCTTT. Its protein product is CASSIPGSLNTEAFF.

The chain uses TRBV6-5 and TRBJ2-1; D is unresolved. V lost 6 bases, J lost 0 bases, and 12 bases lay in between. This CDR3 spans 15 amino acids. Germline V gene lookup returns CDR1 MNHEY and CDR2 SVGAGI. This CDR3 is CASSPTKTSYNEQFF. CDR3 sequence (DNA): TGTGCCAGCAGCCCCACCAAGACCTCCTACAATGAGCAGTTCTTC.

This chain joins TRBV30 and TRBJ2-6, with D hard to call. This CDR3 has 16 residues. The V gene lost 1 base and the J gene lost 0 bases, with 10 bases spanning the gap. Germline assignment: CDR1 GTSNPN and CDR2 SVGIG (reference sequence). CDR3 protein: CAWSDYRSSGANVLTF. CDR3 nucleotide sequence: TGTGCCTGGAGTGACTACCGGAGCTCTGGGGCCAACGTCCTGACTTTC. Combining the CDR3 with reference TRBV30 and TRBJ2-6 gives the whole variable domain SQTIHQWPATLVQPVGSPLSLECTVEGTSNPNLYWYRQAAGRGLQLLFYSVGIGQISSEVPQNLSASRPQDRQFILSSKKLLLSDSGFYLCAWSDYRSSGANVLTFGAGSRLTVL.

The chain couples TRBV10-2 to TRBJ2-4; 7 nucleotides match TRBD2. The CDR3 spans 15 residues. With V trimmed by 4 bases and J by 12 bases, 15 bases remained unmatched. Per the germline V gene, CDR1 is WSHSY and CDR2 is SAAADI. The CDR3 DNA follows: TGCGCCAGCAGTGGCCCACTAGCGTCAAAGGGGAATCAGTACTTC. Its protein product is CASSGPLASKGNQYF.

The J gene is TRBJ2-2, the V gene TRBV7-3; no definite D call. Germline V lookup: CDR1 SGHTA, CDR2 FQGTGA. The CDR3 covers 15 residues. Trimming left V 3 bases short and J 6 bases short, with 14 bases between. The CDR3 DNA reads as TGTGCCAGCAGCTTTAGGGTGGGTCGATCCGGGGAGCTGTTTTTT. Translating it yields CASSFRVGRSGELFF.

This chain links TRBV19 with TRBJ1-2; no definite D call. V was pared by 6 bases and J by 4 bases, with 18 bases between. The CDR3 loop spans 15 amino acids. Germline CDR1 is LNHDA and CDR2 is SQIVND (reference sequence). CDR3 DNA sequence: TGTGCCAGTAGAGATGGTCGGATAAACGTCTATGGCTACACCTTC. Amino acids: CASRDGRINVYGYTF.

The rearrangement links TRBV18 to TRBJ1-3, with no clear D. Germline V gene sequence: CDR1 KGHSH, CDR2 LQKENI. CDR3 length: 16 residues. The germline V and J ends were trimmed by 2 bases and 0 bases, with 11 bases remaining between them. DNA of the CDR3: TGTGCCAGCTCACCATCACCGGATGTCTCTGGAAACACCATATATTTT. Translating it yields CASSPSPDVSGNTIYF.

The CDR3: CASSYSGGQHGQFF. The CDR3 DNA sequence: TGTGCCAGCAGTTACTCGGGGGGACAGCACGGGCAGTTCTTC. The rearrangement joins TRBV6-6 to TRBJ2-1; a possible D gene is TRBD1 (7 bases). The germline CDR1 and CDR2 sequences are MNHNY and SVGAGI (reference sequence). V was cut by 0 bases and J by 12 bases, with 15 bases left in between. The CDR3 loop spans 14 amino acids.

This chain links TRBV7-2 with TRBJ1-5; D gene ambiguous. Trimming removed 2 bases at V and 5 bases at J, with 7 bases between. The CDR3 covers 13 residues. Germline lookup yields CDR1 SGHTA and CDR2 FQGNSA. Here the CDR3 DNA reads TGTGCCAGCAGCTTAAGGAGAGATCAGCCCCAGCATTTT. Protein sequence: CASSLRRDQPQHF. Filled out from reference TRBV7-2 and TRBJ1-5, the complete variable domain reads GAGVSQSPSNKVTEKGKDVELRCDPISGHTALYWYRQSLGQGLEFLIYFQGNSAPDKSGLPSDRFSAERTGGSVSTLTIQRTQQEDSAVYLCASSLRRDQPQHFGDGTRLSIL.

The genes are TRBV6-6 and TRBJ1-1; maybe TRBD1 (6 bases). The CDR3 has 14 amino acids. CDR1 and CDR2 from the germline V gene are MNHNY and SVGAGI (reference sequence). Trimming removed 2 bases from V and 6 bases from J, with 13 bases in between. The CDR3 protein is CASSYNRDRAEAFF. The CDR3 region has the DNA TGTGCCAGCAGTTACAACAGGGATAGAGCTGAAGCTTTCTTT.

This clone was picked up one time. V usage is TRBV6-5 and J usage is TRBJ2-5; 9 positions match TRBD2. The J call may be in error: the DNA end matches TRBJ2-7 better. Germline values: CDR1 MNHEY, CDR2 SVGAGI. The CDR3 runs to 16 residues. The DNA of the CDR3 is TGTGCCAGCAGTTACTCGATACTAGCGGGTTTCTACGAGCAGTACTTC. Amino acids: CASSYSILAGFYEQYF.

The gene calls are TRBV7-2 and TRBJ2-7, with 7 positions matching TRBD1. The germline CDR1 and CDR2 sequences are SGHTA and FQGNSA. The CDR3 totals 15 residues. V was pared by 5 bases and J by 5 bases, with 12 bases of the junction left unmatched. The chain's CDR3 is CASSLGQASPHEQYF. The CDR3 coding sequence is TGTGCCAGCAGCCTAGGACAGGCGTCCCCCCACGAGCAGTACTTC.

The chain joins TRBV7-2 to TRBJ2-5, with D unresolved. Germline-derived CDR1 and CDR2 are SGHTA and FQGNSA. The CDR3 contains 15 residues. Between the trimmed V and J ends, which lost 5 bases and 1 base, there was a span of 14 bases. The CDR3 region is CASSLVVDPQETQYF. The CDR3 nucleotides read TGTGCCAGCAGCCTAGTAGTGGACCCCCAAGAGACCCAGTACTTC.

V gene TRBV9 combines with J gene TRBJ2-1; perhaps TRBD2 as D (5 bases). V was pared by 0 bases and J by 9 bases, with 16 bases between. In germline, CDR1 is SGDLS, CDR2 YYNGEE. The CDR3 contains 15 residues. In nucleotides, the CDR3 is TGTGCCAGCAGCGTAGGAGGGCCGCCCGGAGGTGAGCAGTTCTTC. It codes for CASSVGGPPGGEQFF.

This clone was seen just once. The chain uses TRBV5-1 and TRBJ2-5; TRBD2 matches at 10 bases. The V gene's germline CDR1 is SGHRS and CDR2 YFSETQ. This CDR3 region has 16 residues. With 1 base clipped from V and 2 bases from J, the junction kept 5 bases outside the gene matches. CDR3 nucleotides: TGCGCCAGCAGCTTGACGGGACTAGCGTTACAAGAGACCCAGTACTTC. It translates to CASSLTGLALQETQYF.

V gene TRBV11-2 combines with J gene TRBJ2-1, with 13 bases that match TRBD2. Germline V gene data show CDR1 as SGHAT and CDR2 as FQNNGV. With 3 bases clipped from V and 12 bases from J, the junction kept 5 bases outside the gene matches. This CDR3 comprises 14 residues. CDR3: CASSFTSGGALQFF. Here the CDR3 DNA reads TGTGCCAGCAGCTTTACTAGCGGGGGGGCGCTGCAGTTCTTC.

V is TRBV5-1 and J is TRBJ2-5; D not resolved. This CDR3 contains 15 residues. CDR1 SGHRS and CDR2 YFSETQ come from the germline V gene. Trimming stripped 0 bases from V and 0 bases from J, with 9 bases between. Here the CDR3 reads CASSLVDGNQETQYF. The CDR3 region has the DNA TGCGCCAGCAGCTTGGTAGACGGTAACCAAGAGACCCAGTACTTC.